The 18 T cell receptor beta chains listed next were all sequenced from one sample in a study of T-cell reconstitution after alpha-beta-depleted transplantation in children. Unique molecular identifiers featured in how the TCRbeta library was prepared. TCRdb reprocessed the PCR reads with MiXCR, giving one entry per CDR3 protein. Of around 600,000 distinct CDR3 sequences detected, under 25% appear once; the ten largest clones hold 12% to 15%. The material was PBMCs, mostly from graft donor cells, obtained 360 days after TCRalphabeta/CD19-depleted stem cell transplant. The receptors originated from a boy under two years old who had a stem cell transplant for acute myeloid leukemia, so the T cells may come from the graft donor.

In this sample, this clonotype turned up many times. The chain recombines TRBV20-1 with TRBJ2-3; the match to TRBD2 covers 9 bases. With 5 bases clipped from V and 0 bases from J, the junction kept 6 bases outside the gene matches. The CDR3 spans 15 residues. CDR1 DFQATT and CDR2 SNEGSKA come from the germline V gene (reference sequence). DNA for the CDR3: TGCAGTGCTCTTAGCGGGGGCTATAGCACAGATACGCAGTATTTT. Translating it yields CSALSGGYSTDTQYF.

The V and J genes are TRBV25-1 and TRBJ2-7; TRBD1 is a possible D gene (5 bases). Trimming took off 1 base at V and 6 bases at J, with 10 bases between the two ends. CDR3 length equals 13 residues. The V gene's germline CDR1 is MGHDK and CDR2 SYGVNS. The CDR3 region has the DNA TGTGCCAGCAGTGAATTAGGGGCCATCGAGCAGTACTTC. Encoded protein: CASSELGAIEQYF.

The CDR3: CSAREAGQLYEQYV. CDR3 DNA sequence: TGCAGTGCTAGAGAGGCGGGGCAGCTCTACGAGCAGTACGTC. The J gene is TRBJ2-7, the V gene TRBV20-1, with D maybe TRBD2 (6 bases). Germline loops: CDR1 DFQATT, CDR2 SNEGSKA (reference sequence). The CDR3 sequence is 14 residues long. Deletions cut 0 bases from V and 3 bases from J, with 12 bases between.

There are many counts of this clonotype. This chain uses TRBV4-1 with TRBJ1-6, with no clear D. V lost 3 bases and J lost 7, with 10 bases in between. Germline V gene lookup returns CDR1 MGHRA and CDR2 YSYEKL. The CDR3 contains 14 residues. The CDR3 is CASSHSRPNSPLHF. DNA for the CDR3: TGCGCCAGCAGCCACAGCAGGCCAAATTCACCCCTCCACTTT.

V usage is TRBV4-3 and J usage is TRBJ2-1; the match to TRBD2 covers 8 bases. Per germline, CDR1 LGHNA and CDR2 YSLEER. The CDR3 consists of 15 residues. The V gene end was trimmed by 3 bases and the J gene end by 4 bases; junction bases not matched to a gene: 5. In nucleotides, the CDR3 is TGCGCCAGCAGCCACGGTACTAGCGGATACAATGAGCAGTTCTTC. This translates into CASSHGTSGYNEQFF.

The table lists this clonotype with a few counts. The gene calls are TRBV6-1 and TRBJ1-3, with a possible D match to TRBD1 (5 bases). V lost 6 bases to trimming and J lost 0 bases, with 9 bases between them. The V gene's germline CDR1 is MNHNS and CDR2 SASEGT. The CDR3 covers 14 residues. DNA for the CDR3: TGTGCCAGCAGGCGGGACGGCTCTGGAAACACCATATATTTT. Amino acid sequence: CASRRDGSGNTIYF.

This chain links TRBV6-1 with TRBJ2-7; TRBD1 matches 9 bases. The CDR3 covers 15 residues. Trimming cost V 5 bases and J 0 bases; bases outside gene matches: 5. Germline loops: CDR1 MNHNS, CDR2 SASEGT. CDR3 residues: CASSRLGQGSYEQYF. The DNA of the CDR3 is TGTGCCAGCAGTCGCCTGGGACAGGGCTCCTACGAGCAGTACTTC.

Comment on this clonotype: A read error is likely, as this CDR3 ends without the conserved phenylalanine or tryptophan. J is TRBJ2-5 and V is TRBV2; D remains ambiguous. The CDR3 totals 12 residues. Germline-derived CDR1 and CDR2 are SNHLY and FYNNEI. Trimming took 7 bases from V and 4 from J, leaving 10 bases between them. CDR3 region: CASISIRETQYV. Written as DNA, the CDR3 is TGTGCCAGCATTTCGATCCGAGAGACCCAGTACGTC.

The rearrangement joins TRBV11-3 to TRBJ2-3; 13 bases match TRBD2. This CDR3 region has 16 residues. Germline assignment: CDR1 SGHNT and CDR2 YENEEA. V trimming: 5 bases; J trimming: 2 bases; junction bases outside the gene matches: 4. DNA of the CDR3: TGTGCCAGCAGCGAGGGGACTAGCGGGGCCACAGATACGCAGTATTTT. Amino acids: CASSEGTSGATDTQYF.

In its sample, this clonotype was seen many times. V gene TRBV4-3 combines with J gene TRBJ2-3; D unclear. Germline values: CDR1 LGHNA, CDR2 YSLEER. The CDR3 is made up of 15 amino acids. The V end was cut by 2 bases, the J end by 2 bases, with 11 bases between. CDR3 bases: TGCGCCAGCAGCCAAAACTGGCTATTCACAGATACGCAGTATTTT. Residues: CASSQNWLFTDTQYF.

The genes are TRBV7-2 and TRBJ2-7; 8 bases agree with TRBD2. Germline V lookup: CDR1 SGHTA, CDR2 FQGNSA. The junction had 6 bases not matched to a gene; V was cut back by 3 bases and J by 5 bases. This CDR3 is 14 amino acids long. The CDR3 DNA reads TGTGCCAGCAGCTTCCTAGCGGGTGGGGACGAGCAGTACTTC. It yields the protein CASSFLAGGDEQYF.

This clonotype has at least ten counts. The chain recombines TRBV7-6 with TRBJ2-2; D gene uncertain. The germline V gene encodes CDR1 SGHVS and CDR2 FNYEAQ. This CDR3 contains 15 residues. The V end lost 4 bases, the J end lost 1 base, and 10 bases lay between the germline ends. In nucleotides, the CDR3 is TGTGCCAGCAGCTGGTCCGATGAGAACACCGGGGAGCTGTTTTTT. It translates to CASSWSDENTGELFF.

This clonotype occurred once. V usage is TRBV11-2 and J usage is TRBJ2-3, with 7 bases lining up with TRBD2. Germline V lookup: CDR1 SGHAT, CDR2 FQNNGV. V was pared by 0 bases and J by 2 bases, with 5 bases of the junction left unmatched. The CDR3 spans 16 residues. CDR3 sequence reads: CASSLETGGFTDTQYF. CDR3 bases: TGTGCCAGCAGCTTAGAAACGGGGGGTTTCACAGATACGCAGTATTTT.

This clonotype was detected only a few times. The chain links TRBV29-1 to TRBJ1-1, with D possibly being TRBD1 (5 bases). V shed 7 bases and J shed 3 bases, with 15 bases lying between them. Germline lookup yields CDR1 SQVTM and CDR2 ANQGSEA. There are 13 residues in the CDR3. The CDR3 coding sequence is TGCAGCGCAGAACAGGTGGTGGACACTGAAGCTTTCTTT. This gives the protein CSAEQVVDTEAFF.

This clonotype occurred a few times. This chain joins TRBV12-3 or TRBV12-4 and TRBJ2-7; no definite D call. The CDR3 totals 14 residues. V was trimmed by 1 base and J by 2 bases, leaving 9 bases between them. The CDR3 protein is CASSLVAGPYEQYF. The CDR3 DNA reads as TGTGCCAGCAGTTTAGTGGCAGGACCCTACGAGCAGTACTTC.

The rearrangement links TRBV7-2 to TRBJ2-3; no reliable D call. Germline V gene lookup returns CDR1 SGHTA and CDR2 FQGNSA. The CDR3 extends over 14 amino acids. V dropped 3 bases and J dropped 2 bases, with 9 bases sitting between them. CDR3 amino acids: CASSLPSNTDTQYF. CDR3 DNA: TGTGCCAGCAGCTTGCCCTCGAACACAGATACGCAGTATTTT.

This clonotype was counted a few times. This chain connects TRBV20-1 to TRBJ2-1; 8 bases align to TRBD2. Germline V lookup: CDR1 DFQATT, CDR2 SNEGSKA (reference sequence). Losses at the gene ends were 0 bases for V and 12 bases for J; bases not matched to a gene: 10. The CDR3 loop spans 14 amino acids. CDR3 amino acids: CSARDSASGLRQFF. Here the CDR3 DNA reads TGCAGTGCTAGAGATTCGGCTAGCGGGCTTAGGCAGTTCTTC.

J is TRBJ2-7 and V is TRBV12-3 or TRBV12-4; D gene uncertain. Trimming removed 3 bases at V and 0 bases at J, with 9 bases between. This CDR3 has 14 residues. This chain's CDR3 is CASSFGMSSYEQYF. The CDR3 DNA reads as TGTGCCAGCAGTTTTGGGATGAGCTCCTACGAGCAGTACTTC.